This T cell receptor (beta chain) comes out of a study of blood T cell repertoires in COVID-19. Original data processing: Estimates of nucleated cell counts were drawn from the amplification of reference gene primers. Libraries were prepared by immunoSEQ multiplex PCR; TCRdb keeps only in-frame clonotypes and omits some of them. V and J calls and clone size are those listed in that table; D and trimming were worked out from the DNA. The sample records some 200,000 clones, 85% to 95% being singletons. Trimming shortened V by 6 bases and J by 2 bases, and 11 bases separated the two germline ends. Germline V gives CDR1 MNHEY, CDR2 SVGAGI. The CDR3 contains 13 residues.

Material: peripheral blood. The origin of this receptor is a man aged 25 to 40 with COVID-19, enrolled during active disease. J is TRBJ2-7 and V is TRBV6-5; tentatively, D is TRBD2 (6 bases). As DNA, the CDR3 is TGTGCCAGCAGGGAGGGTGTAACCTACGAGCAGTACTTC. The encoded protein is CASREGVTYEQYF.